This TCR beta chain came from a study of cytomegalovirus exposure and HLA in healthy donors. From germline, CDR1 is SGHTA and CDR2 FQGTGA. This CDR3 region has 13 residues. V shed 6 bases and J shed 0 bases, with 8 bases lying between them. A multiplex PCR was run with 60 Vbeta primers and 13 Jbeta primers. The protocol was immunoSEQ multiplex PCR, while the TCRdb copy is restricted to in-frame clones and leaves out a portion. This table holds some 130,000 clones, over 70% found once. The specimen was PBMCs. The chain employs TRBV7-3 and TRBJ1-1, with a possible D match to TRBD1 (5 bases). The receptor's source is a woman between 35 and 50 years old in good health and CMV-seronegative. DNA for the CDR3: TGTGCCAGCAGAGGGGCCCTGAACACTGAAGCTTTCTTT. Translated, it gives CASRGALNTEAFF.